This TCR beta chain was retrieved from a study of T cell repertoires in urothelial bladder cancer. Study background: The approximately twelve resected lesions were three cT0, three cTa, three cT1 and three cT2 or greater. General study points: Median T cells were about 5,100 in carcinoma and just over 25,000 in benign specimens. Carcinoma specimens had median approximately 2.1% tumor infiltrating lymphocytes, benign about 12%. A single clone reached about 2% in benign versus up to roughly 17% in carcinoma.

TCRdb's table, derived via immunoSEQ multiplex PCR, lists solely in-frame clones and lacks some. Of 9,500 to 13,000 clones in the sample, 68% are singletons; the top ten hold less than 9%. Comment on this clone: The target antigen is unknown.

V was cut by 1 base and J by 6 bases, with 9 bases left in between. The CDR3 contains 13 residues. In germline, CDR1 is SGHAT, CDR2 FQNNGV. V is TRBV11-2 and J is TRBJ1-1; D not resolved. This TCR was recovered from a human donor with a benign inflammatory bladder lesion. Material for sequencing was tumor-infiltrating cells from bladder cancer. Here the CDR3 DNA reads TGTGCCAGCAGCTTAGGGTCGGTCGCTGAAGCTTTCTTT. Encoded protein: CASSLGSVAEAFF.